The clone carrying this T cell receptor (beta chain) came up a few times. Its antigen is unknown. Each CDR3 protein is one row after TCRdb ran MiXCR on the 5' RACE reads. Of 150,000 to 200,000 distinct CDR3 sequences listed, around a tenth are singletons. The CDR3 runs to 13 residues. Germline V gene data show CDR1 as MGHDK and CDR2 as SYGVNS. The V end was cut by 1 base, the J end by 12 bases, with 13 bases between. The data were taken from a study of T-cell memory formation after mild COVID-19. Study findings and constraints: Confirmation of SARS-CoV-2 specificity was lacking for second-wave clones peaking day 37.

This sequence was found in a man aged 18 to 30 who had mild COVID-19 (a few samples of this study predate the infection). Cell type and time point are not known. The sequenced sample was PBMCs or a T cell subset sorted from them (not recorded which). This rearrangement joins TRBV25-1 to TRBJ2-4; D remains unclear. The DNA of the CDR3 is TGTGCCAGCAGTGAATTAGAAAGGGATTCTCAGTACTTC. This sequence encodes CASSELERDSQYF. Complete variable domain (other parts from reference TRBV25-1 and TRBJ2-4): EADIYQTPRYLVIGTGKKITLECSQTMGHDKMYWYQQDPGMELHLIHYSYGVNSTEKGDLSSESTVSRIRTEHFPLTLESARPSHTSQYLCASSELERDSQYFGAGTRLSVL.